A selection of T cell receptor beta chains follows, all from one sample in a study of blood T cell repertoires in COVID-19. Method: immunoSEQ multiplex PCR; TCRdb's copy keeps in-frame clones and lacks some. The data hold roughly 250,000 clones, with 82% observed a single time. Material for sequencing was peripheral blood. All receptors come from an elderly woman with acute or convalescent COVID-19. Both conserved end residues are part of each CDR3.

>12|TRBV5-8|TRBJ1-1
CASSWGQGEAFF
>14|TRBV15|TRBJ2-3
CATSSSGGTDTQYF
>18|TRBV6-2/TRBV6-3|TRBJ2-2
CASSYTRLAGVNTGELFF
>12|TRBV6-6|TRBJ1-3
CASSSLGNTIYF
>15|TRBV6-1|TRBJ2-7
CASSDFRGGSYEQYF
>14|TRBV29-1|TRBJ1-2
CSAREGNNNYGYTF
>16|TRBV24-1|TRBJ2-1
CATSDPTGGSYNEQFF
>15|TRBV28|TRBJ2-2
CASSLIGRDTGELFF
>15|TRBV14|TRBJ2-1
CASRTSGRAYNEQFF
>13|TRBV30|TRBJ1-1
CAWSRVMNTEAFF
>12|TRBV29-1|TRBJ2-7
CSAGQGAYEQYF
>16|TRBV18|TRBJ1-3
CASSPSSAQKGNTIYF
>14|TRBV19|TRBJ2-3
CASSRGVYTDTQYF
>14|TRBV7-9|TRBJ1-6
CASSHRDANSPLHF
>15|TRBV9|TRBJ1-1
CASSVVTQTFGEAFF
>15|TRBV4-3|TRBJ2-7
CASSQEGGRSGEQYF
>14|TRBV9|TRBJ1-1
CASSVGYLNTEAFF
>17|TRBV7-2|TRBJ2-2
CASSLVRTASNTGELFF
>16|TRBV5-1|TRBJ1-4
CASSLEGGARGEKLFF
>13|TRBV4-2|TRBJ1-1
CASSPGQGVEAFF
>12|TRBV5-1|TRBJ1-1
CASSSQGSGAFF
>15|TRBV19|TRBJ1-1
CASSIVGGWNTEAFF
>15|TRBV18|TRBJ1-2
CASSQPGQGAYGYTF
>14|TRBV5-1|TRBJ1-1
CASSLVRGNTEAFF
>16|TRBV4-2|TRBJ2-7
CASSHRRDRTIDEQYF
>14|TRBV30|TRBJ2-3
CAWRDAGGVDTQYF
>13|TRBV9|TRBJ1-4
CASSATGEEKLFF
>14|TRBV11-3|TRBJ2-7
CASSLSTGASEQYF
>14|TRBV5-6|TRBJ1-6
CASSYNRGRPPLHF
>15|TRBV6-2/TRBV6-3|TRBJ1-5
CASSPAGTPNQPQHF
>16|TRBV11-2|TRBJ2-7
CASSLDPASGMEKQYF
>15|TRBV2|TRBJ2-7
CASSDWDRGGYEQYF
>19|TRBV7-3|TRBJ2-2
CASSWQNTGQGARTGELFF
>15|TRBV27|TRBJ2-7
CASSLSGDRTYEQYF
>13|TRBV5-6|TRBJ2-7
CASSRDRGYEQYF
>15|TRBV6-5|TRBJ1-3
CASSPDRRSGNTIYF
>14|TRBV25-1|TRBJ2-3
CASSERQLSDTQYF
>16|TRBV5-1|TRBJ2-5
CASSLGPSGGIETQYF
>13|TRBV27|TRBJ1-3
CASSFQAGNTIYF
>14|TRBV6-4|TRBJ1-2
CASSPGTANYGYTF